This TCR beta chain appears in the sequencing data of a study of read filtering for tumor transcriptome and immune sequencing (dated by TCRdb to 2020 to 2022). For context, the study as a whole: The cohort was composed of some 16 male and more than twelve female patients, with a mean age of 65.9 years and an age range of about 47 to 80. One of the main goals was to work out a read-filtering strategy for immune repertoire data, in particular whether clonotypes backed by only a single read should be removed. The study compared TCR repertoires from targeted immune repertoire sequencing and bulk whole-transcriptome sequencing run on the same bone marrow samples. Under revised international staging, roughly 8 patients fell into R-ISS I, more than 15 into R-ISS II and more than five into R-ISS III. After DNase treatment, whole-transcriptome libraries were prepared with the TruSeq RNA Access Library Prep Kit. Per sample, about 4 to 11 million TCR-region mapped reads were obtained with IR-seq, compared with only about 80 to 1273 with RNA-seq.

Bone marrow was sampled from every patient at the time of active disease. Isolation of bone marrow mononuclear cells was performed by Ficoll-Hypaque density gradient centrifugation. To remove myeloma plasma cells, the cells were labeled with CD138 magnetic microbeads on a MACS separator, and CD138-negative cells were then collected by negative selection. Flow cytometry with CD138 antibodies on an Attune NxT was used to check how pure the isolated cells were. TRIzol reagent was used to extract total RNA, and a NanoDrop spectrophotometer was used to quantify the extracted RNA. For each patient, paired RNA-seq and IR-seq were run on the CD138-negative bone marrow sample from that patient. This clonotype was counted a few times. What this receptor recognizes is not known. One base away there is no much larger clone; base qualities are not given. Results the study describes overall, beyond this receptor: In IR-seq, single-read clonotypes were roughly 82% of clonotypes but roughly 3.2% of total reads; in RNA-seq they were roughly 77% of clonotypes and about 40% of reads. Rather than purified T cells, the sorted CD138-negative fraction was a mixed bone marrow immune population. IR-seq captured clonotypes at much higher depth and more reliably than RNA-seq, and smaller IR-seq throughput sufficed to identify most shared clonotypes. The correlation between IR-seq and RNA-seq shared clonotype proportions rose when single-read clonotypes were removed.

The CDR3 numbers 18 residues from cysteine through phenylalanine. Only the CDR3 portion is preserved as DNA: 54 bases, with reading frame beginning at the first base. CDR1 and CDR2 are drawn from the germline V gene (reference sequence): LGHDT, YNNKEL. Trimming takes 3 bases off V and 0 bases off J; junction bases not matched to a gene: 10. TCR libraries were built from 400 to 450 ng RNA with the Immunoverse kit, using molecular barcoded adaptors covering alpha/delta and beta/gamma chains. The same RNA used for transcriptome sequencing was used for TCR library preparation. An Illumina HiSeq 4000 with 2 x 150 cycles was used to sequence the TCR libraries. In the source study's methods: With MiXCR, TCR reads were aligned to human V, D, J and C references and assembled into CDR3 clonotypes, with quality filtering and error correction included. The tcR package in R was used to analyze clonotype counts and gene usage diversity. Raw mapping reads were checked after the RNA-seq reads had been mapped by STAR aligner version 2.5.3a onto the human GRCh37 genome. IR-seq fastq files were randomly downsampled with Seqtk 1.3 to test the effect of sequencing depth on detected clonotypes. In-frame beta chains were kept once TCRdb had trimmed the public reads at Q25 with fastp and called clones with MiXCR. Identical CDR3 protein sequences are pooled into one entry, listed with their most common genes and DNA. The V and J calls were not made by the authors but by TCRdb's processing. Counted in this sample were tens of thousands of distinct CDR3 sequences; about 14% of them appeared once. The ten most abundant clones make up around 45% of the sample.

The sequence joins TRBV3-1 to TRBJ2-7; the central 11 bases match TRBD2. Sequencing was performed on a population of CD138-negative cells sorted from bone marrow. Sample cell subset or site, as interpreted from the label and publication: bone marrow mononuclear cells depleted of CD138+ plasma/myeloma cells by negative magnetic selection. The TCR originated in a donor aged 40 or over with multiple myeloma. The CDR3 loop reads CASSQNRLAGGDSYEQYF. The DNA reads as follows: TGTGCCAGCAGCCAGAATAGGCTAGCGGGAGGCGACTCCTACGAGCAGTACTTC.